This T cell receptor (beta chain) appears in the sequencing data of a study of blood T cells in healthy people across ages. The CDR3 has 15 amino acids. Trimming took 11 bases from V and 2 from J; bases not matched to a gene: 11. Germline CDR1 MDHEN, CDR2 SYDVKM. This clonotype has only a few counts. Sample-barcoded 5' priming and a J-beta primer mix drove a second PCR of about 7 to 11 cycles. TCRdb independently ran MiXCR on the 5' RACE reads; one entry per CDR3 protein. The sample lists about 640,000 distinct CDR3 sequences; approximately 30% were seen once. The TCR was taken from a woman older than 75 in good health. Sequenced material: blood. V gene TRBV28 combines with J gene TRBJ1-2; 10 bases align to TRBD1. CDR3 sequence reads: CAVQEVGQGNYGYTF. CDR3 coding DNA: TGTGCCGTCCAGGAGGTGGGACAGGGGAACTATGGCTACACCTTC.